Each of the 12 T cell receptor beta chains below was sequenced from the same sample in a study of brain T cells in children with intractable seizures. Sequencing used immunoSEQ multiplex PCR; TCRdb keeps in-frame clones, though not all of them. The top ten clones hold around 6% of a sample with under 400,000 clones, 85% to 95% of them seen once. Time point of the sample: blood from clinic visit 5 months post-surgery; TSC patient then seizure free. The sequencing used peripheral blood, collected 4 to 5 months after surgery. Source of these receptors: a boy less than two years old with tuberous sclerosis and intractable seizures.

V gene TRBV3-1 (or the pseudogene TRBV3-2) combines with J gene TRBJ1-3, with D perhaps matching TRBD1 (6 bases). The CDR3 consists of 16 residues. The germline gives CDR1 LGHDT, CDR2 YNNKEL (reference sequence). Trimming pared 2 bases from V and 0 bases from J, leaving 11 bases between. The CDR3 bases are TGTGCCAGCAGCCAAATAGGGGGGAGCTCTGGAAACACCATATATTTT. Encoded protein: CASSQIGGSSGNTIYF.

CDR3 coding DNA: TGTGCCAGCAGGACTCCTTTACCCCCAGACAGACTCTCTGGAAACACCATATATTTT. Its translation is CASRTPLPPDRLSGNTIYF. This sequence joins TRBV2 and TRBJ1-3, with a tentative D call TRBD1 (5 bases). The germline gives CDR1 SNHLY, CDR2 FYNNEI. This CDR3 is 19 amino acids long. The V end lost 6 bases, the J end lost 0 bases, and 24 bases lay between the germline ends.

The CDR3 DNA reads TGTGCCAGCAGCCTCGGGACAGGGTTAGAAAAACTGTTTTTT. Amino acids: CASSLGTGLEKLFF. This chain links TRBV7-8 with TRBJ1-4; 9 nucleotides line up with TRBD1. The CDR3 sequence is 14 residues long. Looked up from germline, CDR1 is SGHVS and CDR2 is FQNEAQ. With V trimmed by 5 bases and J by 8 bases, 6 bases remained unmatched.

The V gene is TRBV3-1 (or the pseudogene TRBV3-2), the J gene TRBJ1-4, with TRBD1 as a possible D gene (5 bases). This CDR3 spans 14 amino acids. Germline V lookup: CDR1 LGHDT, CDR2 YNNKEL (reference sequence). Trimming removed 3 bases at V and 7 bases at J, with 12 bases between. The chain's CDR3 is CASSHRGGGEKLFF. The CDR3 coding sequence is TGTGCCAGCAGCCATAGGGGCGGAGGTGAAAAACTGTTTTTT.

DNA of the CDR3: TGTGCCAGTAGTATATTAATAGCGGGGGACATGGCTGAGCAGTTCTTC. Residues: CASSILIAGDMAEQFF. The chain has TRBV19 and TRBJ2-1, with 9 bases that match TRBD2. CDR3 length: 16 residues. The V gene end was trimmed by 2 bases and the J gene end by 9 bases; junction bases not matched to a gene: 11. The germline V gene has CDR1 LNHDA and CDR2 SQIVND (reference sequence).

This sequence joins TRBV19 and TRBJ1-2, with 7 nucleotides matching TRBD1. This CDR3 spans 13 amino acids. CDR1 is LNHDA, CDR2 SQIVND, per germline (reference sequence). Unmatched junction bases numbered 2, after V lost 5 bases and J lost 2 bases. CDR3 nucleotide sequence: TGTGCCAGTAGTGTACAGGGGAACTATGGCTACACCTTC. It specifies CASSVQGNYGYTF.

In this sample, this clone turned up once. One junction end disagrees with the germline gene, perhaps due to a read error. The chain employs TRBV5-1 and TRBJ2-5, with TRBD1 matching over 10 bases. The length of the CDR3 is 16 residues. Germline V gene sequence: CDR1 SGHRS, CDR2 YFSETQ. CDR3 residues: CASSLGDRGSGETQYF. For the CDR3, the DNA is TGCGCCAGCAGTTTGGGGGACAGGGGATCTGGAGAGACCCAGTACTTC.

CDR3 sequence reads: CAWSAQGYGYTF. The CDR3 DNA sequence: TGTGCCTGGAGTGCCCAAGGATATGGCTACACCTTC. The chain uses TRBV30 and TRBJ1-2; D unclear. V dropped 1 base and J dropped 5 bases, with 8 bases sitting between them. The CDR3 is 12 residues long. Germline assignment: CDR1 GTSNPN and CDR2 SVGIG (reference sequence).

The V gene is TRBV14, the J gene TRBJ1-5; D unclear. V lost 10 bases and J 10 bases, leaving 20 bases between the germline ends. Germline assignment: CDR1 SGHDN and CDR2 FVKESK. The CDR3 consists of 13 residues. The CDR3 coding sequence is TGTGCCACATCTCCTCTGAGGATAAAACCCCAGCATTTT. Amino acids: CATSPLRIKPQHF. The whole variable domain, remainder taken from reference TRBV14 and TRBJ1-5, is EAGVTQFPSHSVIEKGQTVTLRCDPISGHDNLYWYRRVMGKEIKFLLHFVKESKQDESGMPNNRFLAERTGGTYSTLKVQPAELEDSGVYFCATSPLRIKPQHFGDGTRLSIL.

V usage is TRBV2 and J usage is TRBJ1-1; D not resolved. The CDR3 contains 14 residues. V was trimmed by 8 bases and J by 1 base, leaving 14 bases between them. Germline V gives CDR1 SNHLY, CDR2 FYNNEI. CDR3 DNA: TGTGCCAGCGGGGTAGGGAGAGGGAACACTGAAGCTTTCTTT. Translation: CASGVGRGNTEAFF.

The V and J genes are TRBV5-1 and TRBJ1-5; 9 bases are shared with TRBD1. V lost 4 bases to trimming and J lost 7 bases; unmatched junction nucleotides: 18. Looked up from germline, CDR1 is SGHRS and CDR2 is YFSETQ. CDR3 length: 18 amino acids. CDR3 sequence reads: CASSPGKVMGGQGQPQHF. The DNA of the CDR3 is TGCGCCAGCAGCCCAGGAAAAGTCATGGGGGGACAGGGACAGCCCCAGCATTTT.

The CDR3: CASSPKGGTGDYTF. The CDR3 coding sequence is TGTGCCAGCAGCCCCAAGGGCGGGACAGGGGACTACACCTTC. V gene TRBV7-9 combines with J gene TRBJ1-2; 10 nucleotides agree with TRBD1. V gave up 5 bases and J gave up 10 bases; unmatched junction bases: 10. Germline lookup yields CDR1 SEHNR and CDR2 FQNEAQ (reference sequence). The CDR3 is made up of 14 amino acids.